What follows are 18 T cell receptor beta chains derived from one specimen sequenced in a study of cytomegalovirus exposure and HLA in healthy donors. Only in-frame clones appear in the TCRdb table, and some are missing; sequencing was by immunoSEQ multiplex PCR. The sample contains 150,000 to 200,000 clones, roughly nine tenths of which appear only once. The material sequenced was PBMCs. The receptors were gathered from a woman in her late teens or twenties in good health and CMV-seropositive.

This clone was seen a single time. This chain uses TRBV15 with TRBJ2-5; D ambiguous. Trimming took 1 base from V and 5 from J, leaving 8 bases between them. CDR1 LNHNV and CDR2 YYDKDF come from the germline V gene (reference sequence). This CDR3 has 13 amino acids. CDR3 protein: CATSRALPETQYF. CDR3 nucleotides: TGTGCCACCAGCAGAGCCCTCCCCGAGACCCAGTACTTC.

In its sample, this clone was seen once. The CDR3 region is CASRKKLSSAYNEQFF. DNA of the CDR3: TGTGCCAGCAGGAAAAAGCTTAGTTCGGCCTACAATGAGCAGTTCTTC. V is TRBV28 and J is TRBJ2-1, with D unresolved. The CDR3 contains 16 residues. Trimming removed 6 bases at V and 2 bases at J, with 17 bases between. Germline V gene lookup returns CDR1 MDHEN and CDR2 SYDVKM.

The chain uses TRBV2 and TRBJ2-5, with 12 bases that match TRBD2. The V and J ends lost 1 base and 5 bases, in that order; junction bases with no gene match: 5. CDR1 is SNHLY and CDR2 is FYNNEI in the germline V gene. The CDR3 totals 16 residues. CDR3 DNA: TGTGCCAGCAGTGAAGGGACTAGCGGGACGCGGGAGACCCAGTACTTC. Its translation is CASSEGTSGTRETQYF. The entire variable domain, with the rest obtained from reference TRBV2 and TRBJ2-5, is as follows: EPEVTQTPSHQVTQMGQEVILRCVPISNHLYFYWYRQILGQKVEFLVSFYNNEISEKSEIFDDQFSVERPDGSNFTLKIRSTKLEDSAMYFCASSEGTSGTRETQYFGPGTRLLVL.

The rearrangement joins TRBV7-8 to TRBJ2-6, with TRBD2 matching 8 bases. CDR1 and CDR2 from the germline V gene are SGHVS and FQNEAQ. The CDR3 contains 18 residues. With 5 bases clipped from V and 0 bases from J, the junction kept 9 bases outside the gene matches. CDR3 sequence reads: CASSPGVAGLSGANVLTF. CDR3 in DNA: TGTGCCAGCAGCCCCGGGGTAGCGGGACTCTCTGGGGCCAACGTCCTGACTTTC.

This clone was seen a few times. This chain connects TRBV2 to TRBJ2-7, with a possible D match to TRBD2 (5 bases). V was shortened by 6 bases and J by 5 bases, with 5 bases between the two germline ends. The CDR3 consists of 10 residues. Germline CDR1 is SNHLY and CDR2 is FYNNEI. In DNA, the CDR3 is TGTGCCAGCAGACTAGACGAGCAGTACTTC. It encodes CASRLDEQYF.

The chain employs TRBV27 and TRBJ2-1; TRBD2 matches at 9 bases. The CDR3 is 17 residues long. Trimming took 5 bases from V and 4 from J; bases not matched to a gene: 12. Germline CDR1 is MNHEY and CDR2 is SMNVEV (reference sequence). For the CDR3, the DNA is TGTGCCAGCAGTCCCTTAGGGGCTAGCGGGGTGTACAATGAGCAGTTCTTC. Its protein product is CASSPLGASGVYNEQFF.

The rearrangement joins TRBV5-4 to TRBJ1-2, with TRBD1 as a possible D gene (5 bases). The CDR3 is 12 residues long. The V end was cut by 4 bases, the J end by 2 bases, with 6 bases between. Germline CDR1 is SGHNT and CDR2 is YYREEE (reference sequence). The CDR3, as DNA: TGTGCCAGCAGCGGGGCCAACTATGGCTACACCTTC. The encoded protein is CASSGANYGYTF.

This clone was found once. This chain connects TRBV9 to TRBJ2-5, with TRBD2 matching over 7 bases. Trimming took 0 bases from V and 1 from J; bases not matched to a gene: 6. The CDR3 is made up of 16 amino acids. The germline CDR1 and CDR2 sequences are SGDLS and YYNGEE. The CDR3 sequence is CASSVGSSGAQETQYF. The DNA of the CDR3 is TGTGCCAGCAGCGTAGGGTCTAGCGGAGCCCAAGAGACCCAGTACTTC.

This clone has only one observation. This chain uses TRBV19 with TRBJ1-5, with D perhaps matching TRBD1 (6 bases). V lost 6 bases, J lost 7 bases, and 13 bases lay in between. CDR3 length: 13 amino acids. CDR1 and CDR2 from the germline V gene are LNHDA and SQIVND (reference sequence). CDR3 sequence: CASSVGARQPQHF. The CDR3 DNA is TGTGCCAGTAGCGTGGGGGCTAGGCAGCCCCAGCATTTT.

V gene TRBV19 combines with J gene TRBJ1-2, with a possible D match to TRBD1 (6 bases). The ends were cut back, 3 bases at V and 4 bases at J, with 9 bases in the middle. CDR1 LNHDA and CDR2 SQIVND come from the germline V gene (reference sequence). The CDR3 is 13 amino acids. Written as DNA, the CDR3 is TGTGCCAGTAGTATCGGGGGGCGCTATGGCTACACCTTC. It specifies CASSIGGRYGYTF.

The chain has TRBV9 and TRBJ2-7; 9 bases map to TRBD2. Trimming removed 0 bases from V and 4 bases from J; junction bases left unmatched: 5. Germline values: CDR1 SGDLS, CDR2 YYNGEE. This CDR3 contains 15 residues. The CDR3, as DNA: TGTGCCAGCAGCGTAGATTCTAGCGGGATATACGAGCAGTACTTC. Translation gives CASSVDSSGIYEQYF.

This clone appeared once. The chain employs TRBV27 and TRBJ2-5; 15 nucleotides align to TRBD2. The CDR3 covers 16 residues. Germline V gene data show CDR1 as MNHEY and CDR2 as SMNVEV (reference sequence). V lost 6 bases and J lost 5; bases outside the gene matches: 7. CDR3 region: CASSHGLAGGLETQYF. The CDR3 nucleotides read TGTGCCAGCAGCCATGGACTAGCGGGAGGGTTGGAGACCCAGTACTTC.

This clone was recorded once. V gene TRBV29-1 combines with J gene TRBJ2-7; D is unresolved. Germline CDR1 and CDR2: SQVTM and ANQGSEA. Trimming pared 4 bases from V and 0 bases from J, leaving 19 bases between. The CDR3 runs 16 residues. The CDR3 spells CSVVEGAVPSSYEQYF. The CDR3 DNA follows: TGCAGCGTTGTCGAAGGCGCAGTTCCTAGCTCCTACGAGCAGTACTTC.

V usage is TRBV9 and J usage is TRBJ2-1; maybe TRBD2 (5 bases). The CDR3 runs 16 residues. Trimming shortened V by 0 bases and J by 4 bases, and 14 bases separated the two germline ends. The germline CDR1 and CDR2 sequences are SGDLS and YYNGEE. CDR3 in amino acids: CASSVGSSRSYNEQFF. The CDR3 coding sequence is TGTGCCAGCAGCGTAGGCTCTAGCAGATCTTACAATGAGCAGTTCTTC.

The chain joins TRBV9 to TRBJ2-2, with D possibly matching TRBD2 (6 bases). V lost 3 bases and J 5 bases, leaving 17 bases between the germline ends. The CDR3 consists of 16 residues. Germline CDR1 and CDR2: SGDLS and YYNGEE. CDR3 nucleotide sequence: TGTGCCAGCAGCGGTCCTGGGACTCCGAGGACCGGGGAGCTGTTTTTT. Translated, it gives CASSGPGTPRTGELFF. The full variable domain, its missing parts supplied by reference TRBV9 and TRBJ2-2, is DSGVTQTPKHLITATGQRVTLRCSPRSGDLSVYWYQQSLDQGLQFLIQYYNGEERAKGNILERFSAQQFPDLHSELNLSSLELGDSALYFCASSGPGTPRTGELFFGEGSRLTVL.

V usage is TRBV25-1 and J usage is TRBJ1-1; the D is unclear. Between the trimmed V and J ends, which lost 2 bases and 6 bases, there was a span of 7 bases. Germline CDR1 is MGHDK and CDR2 is SYGVNS. The CDR3 is 12 residues long. The CDR3 region is CASSEVPAEAFF. In DNA, the CDR3 is TGTGCCAGCAGTGAAGTTCCCGCTGAAGCTTTCTTT.

The V gene is TRBV6-5, the J gene TRBJ2-7; a weak D match, TRBD1 (5 bases). Germline V gene sequence: CDR1 MNHEY, CDR2 SVGAGI. Trimming shortened V by 6 bases and J by 0 bases, and 15 bases separated the two germline ends. This CDR3 is 15 amino acids long. This CDR3 reads CASRRDSSSSYEQYF. For the CDR3, the DNA is TGTGCCAGCAGACGAGACAGTTCGAGCTCCTACGAGCAGTACTTC.

This clone was picked up one time. This chain links TRBV11-3 with TRBJ1-2; 10 positions match TRBD1. The V segment lost 5 bases and the J segment 8 bases; nucleotides outside the gene matches: 8. The CDR3 has 14 residues. CDR1 SGHNT and CDR2 YENEEA come from the germline V gene. The CDR3 bases are TGTGCCAGCAGCAAGGGACAGGGGCGGTCGGGCTACACCTTC. Translating it yields CASSKGQGRSGYTF.